These 32 T cell receptor beta chains share one sample of origin, sequenced in a study of blood T cells in healthy people across ages. A second PCR, run for 7 to 11 cycles, used a sample-barcoded 5' primer plus a J-beta primer mix. TCRdb re-called the 5' RACE reads with MiXCR, one entry per CDR3 protein. The table lists approximately 760,000 distinct CDR3 sequences, 20% to 25% of them singletons. The sample was also linked to a second study, of T cells of mothers and their children.

Material for sequencing was blood. Receptors originate from a boy aged 5-17 years in good health.

The chain uses TRBV5-1 and TRBJ2-2; 12 bases align to TRBD1. The CDR3 is 14 amino acids. CDR1 and CDR2 (germline): SGHRS, YFSETQ. V shed 7 bases and J 5 bases; nucleotides not matched to a gene: 3. CDR3 amino acids: CASGTGGGTGELFF. The CDR3 DNA follows: TGCGCCAGCGGGACAGGGGGCGGAACCGGGGAGCTGTTTTTT.

This clonotype came up a few times. One junction end does not reproduce the germline sequence, and a read error may be involved. The chain carries TRBV29-1 and TRBJ1-4; D is unresolved. Looked up from germline, CDR1 is SQVTM and CDR2 is ANQGSEA. The CDR3 contains 14 residues. DNA for the CDR3: TGCAGCGTTGAAAATCAAGGGTCTAATGAAGAACTGTTTTTT. Translating gives CSVENQGSNEELFF.

A few counts support this clonotype. The rearrangement links TRBV20-1 to TRBJ2-7; tentative D call: TRBD2 (6 bases). The CDR3 spans 14 residues. Trimming pared 1 base from V and 4 bases from J, leaving 14 bases between. From germline, CDR1 is DFQATT and CDR2 SNEGSKA (reference sequence). In DNA, the CDR3 is TGCAGTGCTAGAGGGGGAAATAGCGGATACGAGCAGTACTTC. It encodes CSARGGNSGYEQYF.

This clonotype was recorded a few times. The chain links TRBV18 to TRBJ1-2; D not resolved. V was trimmed by 8 bases and J by 2 bases, leaving 12 bases between them. Germline V gene lookup returns CDR1 KGHSH and CDR2 LQKENI. The CDR3 length is 13 residues. For the CDR3, the DNA is TGTGCCAGCAGCCCCTCGGGAAACTATGGCTACACCTTC. Translating it yields CASSPSGNYGYTF.

This clonotype has more than one count but fewer than ten. The V call is TRBV2, the J call TRBJ2-3, with D maybe TRBD1 (5 bases). Trimming cost V 3 bases and J 3 bases, with 7 bases left between them. The CDR3 extends over 13 amino acids. Germline V gene sequence: CDR1 SNHLY, CDR2 FYNNEI. The CDR3 here is CASSEGRTDTQYF. The CDR3 region has the DNA TGTGCCAGCAGTGAGGGGCGGACAGATACGCAGTATTTT.

The V and J genes are TRBV28 and TRBJ2-7, with no clear D. V dropped 4 bases and J dropped 6 bases, with 7 bases sitting between them. This CDR3 has 11 residues. Germline V CDR1 and CDR2: MDHEN, SYDVKM. The CDR3 DNA reads TGTGCCAGCAGTTCTTGGACCGAGCAGTACTTC. Translated, it gives CASSSWTEQYF.

The CDR3 sequence: CATSDQFRKNTEAFF. The CDR3 DNA is TGTGCCACCAGTGATCAGTTTCGAAAGAACACTGAAGCTTTCTTT. The genes are TRBV24-1 and TRBJ1-1; D gene uncertain. V was cut by 3 bases and J by 1 base, with 11 bases left in between. This CDR3 contains 15 residues. Germline V gene data show CDR1 as KGHDR and CDR2 as SFDVKD.

This clonotype was found a few times. This chain connects TRBV4-3 to TRBJ2-2; no clear D gene. Trimming removed 3 bases from V and 3 bases from J, with 17 bases in between. This CDR3 is 17 amino acids long. Germline V lookup: CDR1 LGHNA, CDR2 YSLEER. CDR3 loop: CASSQSRYLSDTGELFF. The CDR3 DNA reads as TGCGCCAGCAGCCAGTCAAGGTACCTTTCGGACACCGGGGAGCTGTTTTTT.

This clonotype was observed a handful of times. V gene TRBV6-1 combines with J gene TRBJ1-2; D gene uncertain. The germline CDR1 and CDR2 sequences are MNHNS and SASEGT. V lost 4 bases and J 1 base, leaving 13 bases between the germline ends. This CDR3 region has 15 residues. The CDR3 loop is CASSARRNNNYGYTF. The CDR3 bases are TGTGCCAGCAGTGCCCGACGGAATAATAACTATGGCTACACCTTC.

As to this clonotype: The junction does not match germline at one end; this may be a read error. The rearrangement uses TRBV7-7 and TRBJ2-1; D call uncertain. The CDR3 runs to 15 residues. Looked up from germline, CDR1 is SSHAT and CDR2 is FNYEAQ (reference sequence). CDR3 amino acids: CASSLGTTSYNEQFF. The CDR3 DNA follows: TGTGCTAGCAGCTTAGGTACTACCTCCTACAATGAGCAGTTCTTC.

Points on this clonotype: A read error may account for a junction end that differs from germline. This chain joins TRBV7-7 and TRBJ2-5; possibly TRBD2 for D (6 bases). Germline CDR1 and CDR2: SSHAT and FNYEAQ (reference sequence). The CDR3 sequence is 17 residues long. For the CDR3, the DNA is TGTGCTAGCAGCTTGATACGGGACTGCAAGATCCAAGAGACCCAGTACTTC. It yields the protein CASSLIRDCKIQETQYF.

The V and J genes are TRBV27 and TRBJ2-4; the match to TRBD2 covers 7 bases. Germline CDR1 and CDR2: MNHEY and SMNVEV (reference sequence). Trimming at V came to 5 bases and at J to 5 bases, leaving 18 bases not matched to a gene. This CDR3 spans 18 amino acids. In nucleotides, the CDR3 is TGTGCCAGCAGTCCACGACTGTTCGCGGGAGCGCGGGAAAACATTCAGTACTTC. Translated: CASSPRLFAGARENIQYF.

This clonotype has just a few counts. The genes are TRBV2 and TRBJ2-5; tentatively, D is TRBD1 or TRBD2 (5 bases each). From germline, CDR1 is SNHLY and CDR2 FYNNEI. Deletions cut 4 bases from V and 4 bases from J, with 13 bases between. The length of the CDR3 is 14 residues. The CDR3 region is CASSVRGAIETQYF. The CDR3 DNA sequence: TGTGCCAGCAGTGTGAGAGGGGCTATAGAGACCCAGTACTTC.

The chain couples TRBV25-1 to TRBJ2-5; 9 bases fit TRBD2. The CDR3 is 14 amino acids. The V gene's germline CDR1 is MGHDK and CDR2 SYGVNS. After removal of 6 bases from V and 5 bases from J, the junction contained 7 bases not matched to a gene. CDR3 nucleotide sequence: TGTGCCAGCAGCTCGTGGACTAGCGCCGAGACCCAGTACTTC. Translated: CASSSWTSAETQYF.

This chain uses TRBV11-3 with TRBJ1-1; possibly TRBD1 for D (5 bases). The germline V gene has CDR1 SGHNT and CDR2 YENEEA. The V gene lost 4 bases and the J gene lost 5 bases, with 17 bases spanning the gap. The CDR3 loop spans 15 amino acids. This CDR3 reads CASSSRDPRETEAFF. The CDR3 coding sequence is TGTGCCAGCAGCTCCCGGGACCCCAGGGAAACTGAAGCTTTCTTT. The full variable domain, its missing parts supplied by reference TRBV11-3 and TRBJ1-1, is EAGVVQSPRYKIIEKKQPVAFWCNPISGHNTLYWYLQNLGQGPELLIRYENEEAVDDSQLPKDRFSAERLKGVDSTLKIQPAELGDSAVYLCASSSRDPRETEAFFGQGTRLTVV.

The rearrangement joins TRBV28 to TRBJ2-5; D remains ambiguous. The germline V gene encodes CDR1 MDHEN and CDR2 SYDVKM. The CDR3 totals 16 residues. The ends were cut back, 3 bases at V and 2 bases at J, with 16 bases in the middle. DNA of the CDR3: TGTGCCAGCAGTTTTTTGGACGCAACGGTACAAGAGACCCAGTACTTC. It yields the protein CASSFLDATVQETQYF.

CDR3 sequence (DNA): TGTGCCAGCAGAGGGCGGGAGGGGAAAGAGACCCAGTACTTC. It is translated as CASRGREGKETQYF. The chain recombines TRBV6-6 with TRBJ2-5; 9 bases map to TRBD2. V lost 6 bases, J lost 3 bases, and 5 bases stayed unmatched. The CDR3 has 14 residues. Germline V lookup: CDR1 MNHNY, CDR2 SVGAGI (reference sequence).

This chain joins TRBV28 and TRBJ1-6; D might be TRBD1 (5 bases). The V end was cut by 4 bases, the J end by 15 bases, with 13 bases between. The germline gives CDR1 MDHEN, CDR2 SYDVKM. CDR3 size: 12 residues. The CDR3, as DNA: TGTGCCAGCAGTTCCCCGGGACCCAACCTCCACTTT. This codes for CASSSPGPNLHF.

This clonotype came up a few times. V usage is TRBV12-3 or TRBV12-4 and J usage is TRBJ1-1; D ambiguous. Trimming stripped 3 bases from V and 3 bases from J, with 11 bases between. The CDR3 is 14 residues long. The CDR3 region is CASSFLSDYTEAFF. CDR3 DNA: TGTGCCAGCAGTTTCCTCTCAGATTACACTGAAGCTTTCTTT.

The chain joins TRBV13 to TRBJ2-5; 11 nucleotides line up with TRBD1. CDR1 PRHDT and CDR2 FYEKMQ come from the germline V gene (reference sequence). The CDR3 length is 15 residues. V lost 5 bases and J lost 6; bases outside the gene matches: 8. CDR3 bases: TGTGCCAGCAGCCTACCGGGACAGGGGGAAAAGACCCAGTACTTC. It translates to CASSLPGQGEKTQYF.

Of note for this clonotype: No conserved phenylalanine or tryptophan is present at the end of the CDR3, so a read error is the likely explanation. The chain recombines TRBV5-5 with TRBJ2-3; D remains unclear. Trimming left V 0 bases short and J 4 bases short, with 12 bases between. Looked up from germline, CDR1 is SGHKS and CDR2 is YYEKEE (reference sequence). There are 15 residues in the CDR3. CDR3 in DNA: TGTGCCAGCAGCTTGGTGGGGATTGGGGCAGATACGCAGTATCTT. Amino acids: CASSLVGIGADTQYL.

This clonotype appeared a few times. This chain links TRBV11-1 with TRBJ2-7; no clear D gene. V was shortened by 5 bases and J by 2 bases, with 10 bases between the two germline ends. CDR3 length equals 13 residues. Germline V CDR1 and CDR2: SGHAT, FQDESV (reference sequence). The CDR3, as DNA: TGTGCCAGCAGCCAGGCGGCTACCTACGAGCAGTACTTC. Translating gives CASSQAATYEQYF.

This clonotype was picked up a small number of times. The chain combines TRBV15 with TRBJ2-5; D may be TRBD1 (6 bases). Per the germline V gene, CDR1 is LNHNV and CDR2 is YYDKDF (reference sequence). The CDR3 runs to 12 residues. The germline V and J ends were trimmed by 5 bases and 11 bases, with 15 bases remaining between them. CDR3 protein: CATSLNRDRQYF. As DNA, the CDR3 is TGTGCCACCAGCCTTAACAGGGATAGGCAGTACTTC.

This chain uses TRBV12-3 or TRBV12-4 with TRBJ1-4; D is possibly TRBD1 (5 bases). The length of the CDR3 is 14 residues. With 8 bases removed from V and 0 bases from J, the gap between germline ends came to 10 bases. As DNA, the CDR3 is TGTGCCAGCGACGGAGGGGCAACTAATGAAAAACTGTTTTTT. Translation: CASDGGATNEKLFF.

V usage is TRBV6-5 and J usage is TRBJ2-3, with TRBD1 matching over 7 bases. The CDR3 totals 16 residues. V lost 6 bases and J lost 1; bases outside the gene matches: 10. Germline CDR1 reads MNHEY; CDR2 reads SVGAGI. The CDR3 is CASSRKGAVGTDTQYF. The CDR3 nucleotides are TGTGCCAGCAGCCGAAAGGGGGCGGTGGGCACAGATACGCAGTATTTT.

This clonotype was observed many times. The DNA for the CDR3 is TGTGCCACCAGCAGAGAGGCCGGGAGGGCGGGGAACAATGAGCAGTTCTTC. This encodes CATSREAGRAGNNEQFF. This sequence joins TRBV15 and TRBJ2-1; 8 positions match TRBD2. The CDR3 totals 17 residues. Germline CDR1 and CDR2: LNHNV and YYDKDF (reference sequence). J gave up 5 bases and V 0 bases, and 9 bases lay outside the gene matches. Combining the CDR3 with reference TRBV15 and TRBJ2-1 gives the whole variable domain DAMVIQNPRYQVTQFGKPVTLSCSQTLNHNVMYWYQQKSSQAPKLLFHYYDKDFNNEADTPDNFQSRRPNTSFCFLDIRSPGLGDTAMYLCATSREAGRAGNNEQFFGPGTRLTVL.

This clonotype was counted a few times. This chain links TRBV7-3 with TRBJ2-5; D call uncertain. The better agreement between TRBJ2-1 and the DNA end casts doubt on the J call. This CDR3 has 13 amino acids. CDR1 and CDR2 (germline): SGHTA, FQGTGA. This chain's CDR3 is CASSSVATNEQFF. CDR3 DNA: TGTGCCAGCAGCTCGGTAGCCACCAATGAGCAGTTCTTC.

The chain joins TRBV6-2 or TRBV6-3 to TRBJ2-5; no clear D. The J call may be mistaken, given a closer DNA end match to TRBJ2-7. Germline V gene data show CDR1 as MNHEY and CDR2 as SVGEGT. The CDR3 is 14 amino acids. The CDR3 region has the DNA TGTGCCAGCAGCCCCTCTTTTCGGGCGTACGAGCAGTACTTC. It specifies CASSPSFRAYEQYF.

This clonotype was recorded a few times. V gene TRBV5-1 combines with J gene TRBJ2-5; D tentatively reads TRBD1 or TRBD2 (5 bases each). The tail of the sequence fits TRBJ2-1 better, so the J call may be wrong. CDR3 length: 13 residues. Per germline, CDR1 SGHRS and CDR2 YFSETQ. The CDR3 nucleotides read TGCGCCAGCAGCTTGCGGGGCCCGGGAGAGCAGTTCTTC. Translated, it gives CASSLRGPGEQFF.

The chain employs TRBV20-1 and TRBJ2-5; a weak D match, TRBD2 (6 bases). The CDR3 is 13 amino acids. Looked up from germline, CDR1 is DFQATT and CDR2 is SNEGSKA (reference sequence). CDR3: CSGYGSGQETQYF. The CDR3 DNA is TGCAGCGGGTACGGGAGTGGGCAAGAGACCCAGTACTTC.

This clonotype was counted a few times. The chain links TRBV3-1 to TRBJ2-1; TRBD1 is a possible D gene (6 bases). V lost 8 bases to trimming and J lost 7 bases, with 15 bases between them. Germline V gene data show CDR1 as LGHDT and CDR2 as YNNKEL (reference sequence). This CDR3 region has 13 residues. In DNA form, the CDR3 reads TGTGCCAGCTCGGTGGGGGCTCCGAATGAGCAGTTCTTC. The encoded protein is CASSVGAPNEQFF.

This clonotype was counted between two and nine times. The gene calls are TRBV29-1 and TRBJ2-5; 8 bases are a match to TRBD2. Trimming removed 6 bases from V and 5 bases from J; junction bases left unmatched: 23. The germline gives CDR1 SQVTM, CDR2 ANQGSEA. The length of the CDR3 is 18 residues. The CDR3: CSVPPSVSGSGARETQYF. The CDR3 DNA sequence: TGCAGCGTGCCTCCATCGGTGTCGGGTAGCGGGGCGAGGGAGACCCAGTACTTC.